This T cell receptor beta chain originates from a study of Ad26.COV2.S vaccination and SARS-CoV-2 variants. Documented treatment: some 19 received Ad26.COV2.S at low or high dose, single or two shots; about 5 received placebo; per-sample allocation not given. Samples were taken on day 63 after the first vaccine or placebo injection. Profiled with immunoSEQ multiplex PCR; TCRdb holds only in-frame clones, not every one. The table records about 350,000 clones, about 88% of them present only once. Points on this clone: Its antigen is not identified.

CDR1 is MNHNY and CDR2 is SVGAGI in the germline V gene (reference sequence). Deletions cut 2 bases from V and 0 bases from J, with 6 bases between. The CDR3 is 14 residues long. Regarding the study as a whole: Assessments of TCR breadth and depth may have underestimated the total T cell responses.

This receptor was taken from a person between 18 and 59 years old who received the Ad26.COV2.S COVID-19 vaccine or a placebo. Material: peripheral blood, obtained in a trial of Ad26.COV2.S vaccine versus placebo. The chain employs TRBV6-6 and TRBJ2-3; no reliable D call. The CDR3 here is CASSYTPSTDTQYF. As DNA, the CDR3 is TGTGCCAGCAGTTACACACCTAGCACAGATACGCAGTATTTT.